This TCR beta chain was observed in a study of PD-1 blockade in classical Hodgkin lymphoma. TCRdb's table, derived via immunoSEQ multiplex PCR, lists solely in-frame clones and lacks some. Altogether over 20,000 clones are present, about 72% being singletons, with the ten largest covering around 27%. This clone was recorded only once. This CDR3 contains 15 residues. Germline V gives CDR1 MDHEN, CDR2 SYDVKM. The V segment lost 3 bases and the J segment 6 bases; nucleotides outside the gene matches: 7. The time point denotes: cycle 4 day 1 (C4D1), after 6 weeks of nivolumab. Every single patient, without exception, relapsed after autologous stem cell transplantation, and brentuximab vedotin exposure varied.

The chain is built from TRBV28 and TRBJ2-2, with 7 bases lining up with TRBD1. The starting material was peripheral blood mononuclear cells (PBMCs), obtained before the fourth cycle of nivolumab. The clonotype was recovered from a human donor with classical Hodgkin lymphoma. The chain's CDR3 is CASSLRGGFAGELFF. DNA of the CDR3: TGTGCCAGCAGTTTGAGAGGGGGCTTCGCCGGGGAGCTGTTTTTT.